Listed below are T cell receptor beta chains from one sample, sequenced in a study of spatial heterogeneity in lung cancer. Via MiXCR, TCRdb re-called the 5' RACE reads, giving one row per CDR3 protein. This repertoire shows 25,000 to 30,000 distinct CDR3 sequences, approximately 5.6% found once; its top ten account for approximately 20%. Sequenced material: PBMCs, taken at follow-up. Every receptor here comes from a male donor with early-stage non-small cell lung cancer. CDR3s include the opening cysteine and the closing phenylalanine or tryptophan.

j_call v_call cdr3_aa
TRBJ1-6 TRBV3-1 CASSQGDRNNSPLHF
TRBJ2-5 TRBV12-3/TRBV12-4 CASRSIAGTQYF
TRBJ1-1 TRBV24-1 CATSDLGQGGPNTEAFF
TRBJ2-2 TRBV15 CATQQDRVYRELFF
TRBJ2-2 TRBV6-5 CASSVRDATGELFF
TRBJ2-1 TRBV10-3 CAISVAGPNEQFF
TRBJ1-2 TRBV5-5 CASSLNGLTNYGYTF
TRBJ1-5 TRBV10-3 CAISEGASNQPQHF
TRBJ2-1 TRBV4-1 CASSQDSTVREQFF
TRBJ2-1 TRBV12-3/TRBV12-4 CASSFSNNEQFF
TRBJ2-1 TRBV7-9 CASSATTSGRVNEQFF
TRBJ1-1 TRBV9 CASSPGGARNTEAFF
TRBJ2-2 TRBV7-9 CASSLAGIGGELFF
TRBJ2-3 TRBV4-1 CASSQRADTQYF
TRBJ1-6 TRBV2 CASSESGLQTSPLHF
TRBJ2-3 TRBV4-2 CASSQTSGGSDTQYF
TRBJ1-1 TRBV2 CASSRLLTPDTEAFF
TRBJ2-5 TRBV27 CASTRDRGQIETQYF
TRBJ1-2 TRBV7-8 CASSLNRDGDGYTF
TRBJ2-7 TRBV3-1 CASSRTRDYEQYF
TRBJ1-6 TRBV20-1 CSARTGSPSSYNSPLHF
TRBJ2-1 TRBV24-1 CATSDPTGVNNEQFF
TRBJ1-2 TRBV3-1 CASGQTYGYTF
TRBJ2-1 TRBV3-1 CASGGTGGKSEQFF
TRBJ1-5 TRBV7-2 CASSLEGGAVQPQHF
TRBJ2-1 TRBV7-9 CASSFASGYYNEQFF
TRBJ2-5 TRBV7-3 CASSLLGRETQYF
TRBJ2-1 TRBV20-1 CSAREGTSGSSYNEQFF
TRBJ2-5 TRBV15 CATSRDSGTAQETQYF
TRBJ2-1 TRBV6-5 CASSRIRRTNEQFF
TRBJ2-5 TRBV7-8 CASSSPETQYF
TRBJ2-7 TRBV3-1 CASSQLWTSGDEQYF
TRBJ2-3 TRBV7-2 CASASQGSLGTDTQYF
TRBJ2-5 TRBV7-2 CASSLVPRQETQYF
TRBJ1-4 TRBV4-3 CASSQDEGVAEKLFF
TRBJ2-3 TRBV10-3 CAISEPQGLRDTQYF
TRBJ1-5 TRBV12-3/TRBV12-4 CASSRGPGVNNQPQHF
TRBJ2-5 TRBV20-1 CSARVKETQYF
TRBJ2-1 TRBV20-1 CSARRTPSYNEQFF
TRBJ2-7 TRBV20-1 CSARDLIASGDPDEQYF
TRBJ2-2 TRBV6-2/TRBV6-3 CASSTMGFSTGELFF
TRBJ1-3 TRBV6-5 CASSYSIHSGNTIYF
TRBJ2-3 TRBV19 CASRGPGGTDTQYF
TRBJ1-1 TRBV7-3 CASSPRGQGLETEAFF